This is a list of T cell receptor beta chains from one sample in a study of shared clonotypes between healthy human individuals. Clones were read by immunoSEQ multiplex PCR, and TCRdb kept only the in-frame ones, dropping some. The sample lists approximately 2.5 million clones, 93% occurring once. What was sequenced was naive CD4+ T cells from PBMCs. The receptor source for this set is a man younger than 35 in good health. Some clones in this sample may be carry-over from other donors' samples. Both conserved end residues are trimmed from each CDR3.

TRBV18	TRBJ2-1	ASSPPDPGYNEQF
TRBV29-1	TRBJ2-3	SVTQIAQTDTQY
TRBV2	TRBJ2-3	ASTQQDPSTDTQY
TRBV29-1	TRBJ2-3	SVDQNAMAGTQY
TRBV4-3	TRBJ2-6	ASSHGTGQSGANVLT
TRBV10-3	TRBJ1-4	AISNEREKLF
TRBV7-3	TRBJ2-1	ASSLRGDEQF
TRBV28	TRBJ2-1	ASRLTYNEQF
TRBV5-3	TRBJ2-1	ARSLAIGRGSYNEQF
TRBV29-1	TRBJ2-1	SVESVRGPYNEQF
TRBV10-3	TRBJ1-1	AIKGQNTEAF
TRBV7-6	TRBJ1-3	ASSQGQVGSGNTIY
TRBV6-5	TRBJ2-3	ASSGAGVSTDTQY
TRBV6-1	TRBJ2-7	ASGGLATYEQY
TRBV19	TRBJ2-3	ASSIGDTQY
TRBV11-2	TRBJ2-3	ASSHRRTTSTDTQY
TRBV28	TRBJ1-2	ACRQGRTNYGYT
TRBV14	TRBJ2-1	ASSRGQDYNEQF
TRBV27	TRBJ1-5	ASSLAGIGNQPQH
TRBV7-3	TRBJ2-6	ASSLGTGSSPNSGANVLT
TRBV7-7	TRBJ2-5	ASSHLPRDRVGETQY
TRBV2	TRBJ1-5	ASSFSGTGGGPGQPQH
TRBV5-1	TRBJ1-5	ASSLWGDNQPQH
TRBV7-2	TRBJ2-3	ASSLSRRTDTQY
TRBV6-1	TRBJ1-4	ASSTGTGVAEKLF
TRBV28	TRBJ1-1	ASRSGVEAF
TRBV5-1	TRBJ2-5	ASSSLGTSGETQY
TRBV7-6	TRBJ2-1	ASSSPLAGVYNEQF
TRBV5-1	TRBJ2-2	ASSLDGASNTGELF
TRBV7-9	TRBJ1-4	ASSPRGDRDLNEKLF
TRBV9	TRBJ2-7	ASSVDAGTYEQY
TRBV9	TRBJ2-7	ASSPGGDSYEQY
TRBV18	TRBJ1-2	ASSPQTGGEGGYT
TRBV27	TRBJ1-1	ASSRGQAGIEAF
TRBV28	TRBJ2-1	ASRNIGGLEL
TRBV18	TRBJ2-2	ASSPRLGGANTGELF
TRBV28	TRBJ2-3	ASGVRLYTQY
TRBV7-2	TRBJ1-1	ASSLGGARNTEAF
TRBV7-8	TRBJ1-1	ASSFSGISNTEAF
TRBV9	TRBJ2-7	ASSPSTGGTWYEQY
TRBV5-1	TRBJ2-5	ASSSRQLQETQY
TRBV2	TRBJ1-5	ASSESQMGAENQPQH
TRBV30	TRBJ1-1	AWSVRSAREAF
TRBV5-1	TRBJ2-7	ASRGQGSYEQY